This T cell receptor beta chain was sequenced during a study of blood T cells in healthy people across ages. The authors ran a second PCR of roughly 7 to 11 cycles using a sample-barcoded 5' primer and a J-beta primer mix. TCRdb passed the 5' RACE reads through MiXCR, listing each CDR3 protein once. The sample holds some 940,000 distinct CDR3 sequences, just under 30% seen once. The CDR3 runs 16 residues. The germline gives CDR1 MGHRA, CDR2 YSYEKL. With V trimmed by 4 bases and J by 6 bases, 8 bases remained unmatched. The same specimen was also included in a second study, on T cells of mothers and their children. This second study says: Donors were a few healthy Caucasian mothers and their six children.

This chain connects TRBV4-1 to TRBJ2-1; 11 bases align to TRBD2. Sequencing was done on a sample of blood. The receptor was derived from a woman aged 40 to 55 in good health. CDR3 DNA: TGCGCCAGCAGCCCTCCCCCTAGCGGGGGGACCAATGAGCAGTTCTTC. This codes for CASSPPPSGGTNEQFF.